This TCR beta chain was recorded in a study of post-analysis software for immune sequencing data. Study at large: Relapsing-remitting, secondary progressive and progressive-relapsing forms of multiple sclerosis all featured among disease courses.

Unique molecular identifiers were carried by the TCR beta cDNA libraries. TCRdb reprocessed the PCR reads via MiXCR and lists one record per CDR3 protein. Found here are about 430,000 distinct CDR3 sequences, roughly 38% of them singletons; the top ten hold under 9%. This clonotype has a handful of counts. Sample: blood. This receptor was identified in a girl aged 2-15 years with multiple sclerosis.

This chain's CDR3 is CASSRYNQETQYF. The CDR3 nucleotides are TGTGCCAGCAGCCGATATAACCAAGAGACCCAGTACTTC. The chain combines TRBV7-3 with TRBJ2-5; no clear D gene. Deletions cut 5 bases from V and 0 bases from J, with 7 bases between. CDR1 SGHTA and CDR2 FQGTGA come from the germline V gene. There are 13 residues in the CDR3.